This T cell receptor (beta chain) was sequenced for a study of CD8+ T cells in alopecia areata. Separation by sorting yielded CD4+ and CD8+ T cells from PBMCs. Once RNA had been extracted, it was reverse transcribed into cDNA to act as the sequencing template. The method was immunoSEQ multiplex PCR; TCRdb's version includes in-frame clones alone and lacks a portion of them. This sample has about 98,000 clones, with 35% to 50% found just once. Germline CDR1 reads SGHRS; CDR2 reads YFSETQ. The CDR3 is made up of 14 amino acids. V lost 7 bases to trimming and J lost 2 bases; unmatched junction nucleotides: 6.

The material sequenced was CD4+ T cells sorted from blood. The sequence derives from a human donor with alopecia areata. The rearrangement joins TRBV5-1 to TRBJ2-3, with 8 bases that match TRBD2. The chain's CDR3 is CASAGGVPTDTQYF. As DNA, the CDR3 is TGCGCCAGCGCGGGGGGAGTTCCCACAGATACGCAGTATTTT.